Shown below are 21 T cell receptor beta chains from a single sample sequenced in a study of shared clonotypes between healthy human individuals. Sequencing used immunoSEQ multiplex PCR; TCRdb keeps in-frame clones, though not all of them. The table has about 730,000 clones, 72% seen once. Sequencing was carried out using memory CD4+ T cells sorted from blood. Regarding subset: CD45RA-negative fraction. Receptor source: a woman aged 25 to 45 in good health.

V usage is TRBV28 and J usage is TRBJ2-1; D may be TRBD1 (6 bases). The CDR3 loop spans 13 amino acids. CDR1 is MDHEN and CDR2 is SYDVKM in the germline V gene. V was cut by 7 bases and J by 4 bases, with 11 bases left in between. CDR3 nucleotides: TGTGCCAGCACACCACAGGGTTACAATGAGCAGTTCTTC. It translates to CASTPQGYNEQFF.

The chain joins TRBV11-3 to TRBJ2-7, with 8 bases lining up with TRBD1. The V gene end was trimmed by 8 bases and the J gene end by 7 bases; junction bases not matched to a gene: 10. CDR3 length: 13 residues. Per the germline V gene, CDR1 is SGHNT and CDR2 is YENEEA. DNA of the CDR3: TGTGCCAGCGGAAGGACAGGGTCTGGGGAGCAGTACTTC. As protein: CASGRTGSGEQYF.

This clone was seen more than once but under ten times. This rearrangement joins TRBV2 to TRBJ1-1; unclear D gene. V lost 7 bases to trimming and J lost 4 bases, with 16 bases between them. CDR3 length: 14 residues. CDR1 and CDR2 (germline): SNHLY, FYNNEI. The CDR3 DNA is TGTGCCAGCATTCCAGATTGGGCGTCCACTGAAGCTTTCTTT. Translation gives CASIPDWASTEAFF.

For this clone: In the same sample, other DNA sequences code for this CDR3. This chain links TRBV18 with TRBJ2-2, with 9 bases aligning to TRBD1. CDR1 and CDR2 (germline): KGHSH, LQKENI. Trimming at V came to 0 bases and at J to 2 bases, leaving 1 base not matched to a gene. This CDR3 has 16 residues. CDR3 sequence: CASSPPTGGNTGELFF. CDR3 nucleotides: TGTGCCAGCTCACCACCGACAGGGGGTAACACCGGGGAGCTGTTTTTT.

The chain employs TRBV6-5 and TRBJ2-2; TRBD2 aligns across 8 bases. Trimming cost V 6 bases and J 5 bases; bases outside gene matches: 8. The CDR3 totals 15 residues. Germline values: CDR1 MNHEY, CDR2 SVGAGI. The CDR3 nucleotides are TGTGCCAGCAGCCCACGGGGCGGGAGGACCGGGGAGCTGTTTTTT. It yields the protein CASSPRGGRTGELFF.

The V call is TRBV29-1, the J call TRBJ1-2, with D possibly matching TRBD1 (6 bases). The germline gives CDR1 SQVTM, CDR2 ANQGSEA. Deletions cut 4 bases from V and 8 bases from J, with 11 bases between. The CDR3 length is 11 residues. The CDR3 loop reads CSVARGVGYTF. The CDR3 region has the DNA TGCAGCGTTGCCAGGGGTGTGGGCTACACCTTC.

Only a few counts were recorded for this clone. The CDR3 sequence: CASSFAALENTGELFF. The CDR3 bases are TGTGCCAGCAGCTTTGCTGCTCTTGAGAACACCGGGGAGCTGTTTTTT. The V gene is TRBV7-3, the J gene TRBJ2-2, with D uncertain. Germline V CDR1 and CDR2: SGHTA, FQGTGA. The V gene lost 3 bases and the J gene lost 1 base, with 12 bases spanning the gap. The CDR3 is made up of 16 amino acids.

V and J are TRBV2 and TRBJ1-1; a possible D gene is TRBD1 (6 bases). V lost 5 bases and J 1 base, leaving 17 bases between the germline ends. This CDR3 is 16 amino acids long. Germline assignment: CDR1 SNHLY and CDR2 FYNNEI. The CDR3 loop is CASSRGGPPGNTEAFF. The CDR3 DNA follows: TGTGCCAGCAGTAGGGGGGGGCCCCCAGGGAACACTGAAGCTTTCTTT. Full variable domain (rest looked up from reference TRBV2 and TRBJ1-1): EPEVTQTPSHQVTQMGQEVILRCVPISNHLYFYWYRQILGQKVEFLVSFYNNEISEKSEIFDDQFSVERPDGSNFTLKIRSTKLEDSAMYFCASSRGGPPGNTEAFFGQGTRLTVV.

The chain joins TRBV4-2 to TRBJ2-5; D possibly corresponds to TRBD2 (6 bases). Germline V gene lookup returns CDR1 LGHNA and CDR2 YNFKEQ. CDR3 length: 15 residues. The ends were cut back, 5 bases at V and 4 bases at J, with 17 bases in the middle. The DNA for the CDR3 is TGTGCCAGCAGCACGGGTATGGGGGAGGCAGAGACCCAGTACTTC. The encoded protein is CASSTGMGEAETQYF.

This clone appeared a few times. The chain has TRBV6-6 and TRBJ2-2, with TRBD2 matching 11 bases. Germline V lookup: CDR1 MNHNY, CDR2 SVGAGI (reference sequence). The V segment lost 6 bases and the J segment 5 bases; nucleotides outside the gene matches: 5. The CDR3 totals 15 residues. The CDR3 region is CASRRLAGQTGELFF. CDR3 coding DNA: TGTGCCAGCAGGCGACTAGCGGGACAAACCGGGGAGCTGTTTTTT.

The chain employs TRBV18 and TRBJ2-2, with TRBD2 matching 7 bases. Per germline, CDR1 KGHSH and CDR2 LQKENI. The CDR3 is 18 amino acids. V gave up 2 bases and J gave up 0 bases; unmatched junction bases: 9. In nucleotides, the CDR3 is TGTGCCAGCTCACCATTATCGGTCGGGAGGACGAACACCGGGGAGCTGTTTTTT. Translating gives CASSPLSVGRTNTGELFF.

This clone was counted only a few times. The rearrangement links TRBV6-1 to TRBJ1-5, with 7 bases identical to TRBD1. The CDR3 extends over 15 amino acids. Germline V CDR1 and CDR2: MNHNS, SASEGT. Trimming cost V 1 base and J 7 bases; bases outside gene matches: 7. CDR3 region: CASSEVWGTEQPQHF. In DNA, the CDR3 is TGTGCCAGCAGTGAAGTGTGGGGGACAGAGCAGCCCCAGCATTTT.

This clone turned up a few times. The chain joins TRBV7-8 to TRBJ2-2; 13 positions match TRBD2. Per the germline V gene, CDR1 is SGHVS and CDR2 is FQNEAQ. Trimming took 5 bases from V and 5 from J; bases not matched to a gene: 2. The CDR3 contains 15 residues. The CDR3 DNA sequence: TGTGCCAGCAGCCCGGGACTAGCGGGGACCGGGGAGCTGTTTTTT. Translation gives CASSPGLAGTGELFF.

The J gene is TRBJ1-2, the V gene TRBV11-2; TRBD1 aligns across 8 bases. The V gene end was trimmed by 3 bases and the J gene end by 7 bases; junction bases not matched to a gene: 13. The CDR3 covers 16 residues. Germline V lookup: CDR1 SGHAT, CDR2 FQNNGV. The CDR3 DNA is TGTGCCAGCAGCTTTCAGGGGGCGCCCGATATAGGTGGCTACACCTTC. Amino acids: CASSFQGAPDIGGYTF.

The V gene is TRBV27, the J gene TRBJ2-7; 9 bases agree with TRBD1. The CDR3 runs to 14 residues. In germline, CDR1 is MNHEY, CDR2 SMNVEV (reference sequence). J was trimmed by 0 bases and V by 3 bases; bases with no gene match: 0. The CDR3 region has the DNA TGTGCCAGCAGTTTGGACAGGGGCTCCTACGAGCAGTACTTC. Its translation: CASSLDRGSYEQYF.

The genes are TRBV21-1 and TRBJ1-1; TRBD1 is the table's D call, not checked against the DNA. TRBV21-1 is assigned pseudogene status. CDR3 length: 18 amino acids. The CDR3 spells CASSKRLGQVDGNTEAFF. The CDR3 DNA follows: TGTGCCAGCAGCAAAAGATTGGGACAGGTTGACGGGAACACTGAAGCTTTCTTT.

The V gene is TRBV18, the J gene TRBJ2-7, with D unclear. Trimming took off 6 bases at V and 3 bases at J, with 6 bases between the two ends. This CDR3 region has 11 residues. The V gene's germline CDR1 is KGHSH and CDR2 LQKENI. The CDR3 sequence: CASSHSYEQYF. The DNA for the CDR3 is TGTGCCAGCTCGCACAGCTACGAGCAGTACTTC.

This clone was detected once. The chain combines TRBV10-2 with TRBJ1-2, with TRBD1 identical over 7 bases. V dropped 6 bases and J dropped 8; count of bases not matched to a gene: 9. The CDR3 totals 13 residues. Germline V gene lookup returns CDR1 WSHSY and CDR2 SAAADI. This CDR3 reads CASRYRDREGYTF. The CDR3 DNA follows: TGCGCCAGCAGGTACCGGGACAGAGAAGGCTACACCTTC.

In this sample, this clone turned up a few times. The gene calls are TRBV25-1 and TRBJ2-5, with 8 nucleotides matching TRBD1. Trimming at V came to 4 bases and at J to 7 bases, leaving 14 bases not matched to a gene. From germline, CDR1 is MGHDK and CDR2 SYGVNS. This CDR3 has 16 amino acids. Here the CDR3 reads CASSGSPTGAPRTQYF. In DNA form, the CDR3 reads TGTGCCAGCAGTGGCTCACCGACAGGGGCTCCTCGGACCCAGTACTTC.

The chain is built from TRBV7-2 and TRBJ2-5, with 8 nucleotides matching TRBD1. CDR1 and CDR2 from the germline V gene are SGHTA and FQGNSA. CDR3 length: 14 residues. V shed 5 bases and J 2 bases; nucleotides not matched to a gene: 4. The CDR3 region is CASSLNRGQETQYF. CDR3 DNA sequence: TGTGCCAGCAGCCTCAACAGGGGGCAAGAGACCCAGTACTTC.

V usage is TRBV29-1 and J usage is TRBJ2-3; no clear D. The CDR3 contains 12 residues. Trimming left V 1 base short and J 6 bases short, with 8 bases between. Germline-derived CDR1 and CDR2 are SQVTM and ANQGSEA. The CDR3 loop is CSVEAPGDTQYF. In DNA form, the CDR3 reads TGCAGCGTTGAAGCCCCCGGTGATACGCAGTATTTT.